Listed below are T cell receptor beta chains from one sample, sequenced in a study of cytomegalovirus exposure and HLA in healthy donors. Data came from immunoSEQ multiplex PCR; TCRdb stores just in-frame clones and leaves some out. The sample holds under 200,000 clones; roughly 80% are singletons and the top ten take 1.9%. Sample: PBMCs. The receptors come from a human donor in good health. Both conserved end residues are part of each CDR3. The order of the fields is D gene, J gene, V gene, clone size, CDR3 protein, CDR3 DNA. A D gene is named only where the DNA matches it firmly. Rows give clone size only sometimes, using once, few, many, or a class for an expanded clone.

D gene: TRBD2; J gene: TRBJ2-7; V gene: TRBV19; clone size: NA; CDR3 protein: CASSLAGVSYEQYF; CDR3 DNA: TGTGCCAGTAGTCTAGCGGGGGTCTCCTACGAGCAGTACTTC
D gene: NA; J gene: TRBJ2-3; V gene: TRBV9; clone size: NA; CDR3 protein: CASSVAAGRQGTDTQYF; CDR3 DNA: TGTGCCAGCAGCGTAGCTGCAGGTCGACAGGGCACAGATACGCAGTATTTT
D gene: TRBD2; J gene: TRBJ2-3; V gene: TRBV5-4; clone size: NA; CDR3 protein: CASRGAGMDTQYF; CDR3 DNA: TGTGCCAGCAGAGGAGCGGGAATGGATACGCAGTATTTT
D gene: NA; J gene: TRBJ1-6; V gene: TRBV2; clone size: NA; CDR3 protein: CASSAGRSSAPLHF; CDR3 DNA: TGTGCCAGCAGTGCCGGTCGGAGCTCGGCTCCCCTCCACTTT
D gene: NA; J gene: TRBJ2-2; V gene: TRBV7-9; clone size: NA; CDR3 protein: CASSFDRANTGELFF; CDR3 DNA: TGTGCCAGCAGCTTTGACAGAGCGAACACCGGGGAGCTGTTTTTT
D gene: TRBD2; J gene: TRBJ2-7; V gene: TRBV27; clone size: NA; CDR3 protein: CASRPSGGVTYEQYF; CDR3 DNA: TGTGCCAGCAGACCTAGCGGGGGCGTCACCTACGAGCAGTACTTC
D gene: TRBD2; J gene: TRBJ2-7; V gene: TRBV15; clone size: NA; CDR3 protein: CATSIAGTSYEQYF; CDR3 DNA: TGTGCCACCAGCATAGCGGGGACCTCCTACGAGCAGTACTTC
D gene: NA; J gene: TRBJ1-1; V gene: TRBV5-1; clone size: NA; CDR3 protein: CASSVWVAGTEAFF; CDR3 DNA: TGCGCCAGCAGCGTGTGGGTGGCAGGCACTGAAGCTTTCTTT
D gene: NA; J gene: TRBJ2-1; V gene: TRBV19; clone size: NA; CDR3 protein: CASSPDPFTGLAYNEQFF; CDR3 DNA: TGTGCCAGTAGTCCAGACCCCTTTACGGGGTTGGCCTACAATGAGCAGTTCTTC
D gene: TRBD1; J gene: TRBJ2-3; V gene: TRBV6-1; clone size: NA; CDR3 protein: CASSRDRVTDTQYF; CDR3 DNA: TGTGCCAGCAGCCGGGACAGGGTAACAGATACGCAGTATTTT
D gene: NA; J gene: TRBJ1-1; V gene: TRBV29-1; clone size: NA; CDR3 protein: CSVDPGSPMNTEAFF; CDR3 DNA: TGCAGCGTTGATCCAGGTTCCCCGATGAACACTGAAGCTTTCTTT
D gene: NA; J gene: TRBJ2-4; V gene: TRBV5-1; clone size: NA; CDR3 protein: CASSLVPGRTVAKNIQYF; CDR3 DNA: TGCGCCAGCAGCTTGGTACCAGGGAGGACTGTAGCCAAAAACATTCAGTACTTC
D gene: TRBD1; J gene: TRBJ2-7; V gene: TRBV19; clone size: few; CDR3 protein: CASSPGQGPYEQYF; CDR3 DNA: TGTGCCAGTAGTCCGGGACAGGGTCCCTACGAGCAGTACTTC
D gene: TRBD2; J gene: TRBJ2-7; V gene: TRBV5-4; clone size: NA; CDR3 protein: CASSLSDATGGQEQYF; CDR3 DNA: TGCGCCAGCAGCCTCTCGGACGCAACGGGGGGGCAGGAGCAGTACTTC
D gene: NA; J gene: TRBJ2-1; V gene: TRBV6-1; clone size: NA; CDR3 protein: CASSEGPRAGNEQFF; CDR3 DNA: TGTGCCAGCAGTGAAGGCCCGAGAGCGGGTAATGAGCAGTTCTTC
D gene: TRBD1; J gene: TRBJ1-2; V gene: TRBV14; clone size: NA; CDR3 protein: CASSQPGDREYGYTF; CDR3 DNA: TGTGCCAGCAGCCAACCAGGGGACAGGGAATATGGCTACACCTTC
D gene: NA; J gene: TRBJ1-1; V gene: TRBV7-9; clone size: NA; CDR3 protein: CASSGRGNTEAFF; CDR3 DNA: TGTGCCAGCAGCGGGAGGGGGAACACTGAAGCTTTCTTT
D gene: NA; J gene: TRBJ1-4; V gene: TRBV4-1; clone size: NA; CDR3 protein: CASSQSNRAQGEKLFF; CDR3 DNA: TGCGCCAGCAGCCAATCAAACAGGGCGCAGGGTGAAAAACTGTTTTTT
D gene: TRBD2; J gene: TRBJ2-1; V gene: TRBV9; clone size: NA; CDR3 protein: CASSLLAASYNEQFF; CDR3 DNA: TGTGCCAGCAGCTTACTAGCGGCCTCGTACAATGAGCAGTTCTTC
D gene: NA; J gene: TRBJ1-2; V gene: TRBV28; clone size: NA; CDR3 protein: CASNSELGYTF; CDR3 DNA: TGTGCCAGCAACTCTGAGCTTGGCTACACCTTC
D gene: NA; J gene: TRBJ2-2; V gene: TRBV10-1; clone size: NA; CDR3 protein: CASGGTNTGELFF; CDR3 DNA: TGCGCCAGCGGAGGAACGAACACCGGGGAGCTGTTTTTT
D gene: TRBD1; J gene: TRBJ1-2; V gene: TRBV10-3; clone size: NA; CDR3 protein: CAISELGTGYGYTF; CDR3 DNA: TGTGCCATCAGTGAGTTAGGGACAGGGTACGGCTACACCTTC
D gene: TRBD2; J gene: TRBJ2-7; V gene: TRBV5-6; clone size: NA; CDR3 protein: CASSGKSGGAIYEQYF; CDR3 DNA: TGTGCCAGCAGCGGAAAGAGCGGGGGGGCCATCTACGAGCAGTACTTC
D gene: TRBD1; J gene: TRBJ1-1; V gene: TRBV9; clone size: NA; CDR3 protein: CASSSDRDEAFF; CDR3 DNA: TGTGCCAGCAGCTCCGACAGGGATGAAGCTTTCTTT
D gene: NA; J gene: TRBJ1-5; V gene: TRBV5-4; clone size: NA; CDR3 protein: CASSFTDGGGNQPQHF; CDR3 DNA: TGTGCCAGCAGCTTCACGGACGGGGGGGGCAATCAGCCCCAGCATTTT
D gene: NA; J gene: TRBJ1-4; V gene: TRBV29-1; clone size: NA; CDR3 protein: CSVEDDGGADEKLFF; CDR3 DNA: TGCAGCGTTGAAGATGATGGGGGGGCGGATGAAAAACTGTTTTTT
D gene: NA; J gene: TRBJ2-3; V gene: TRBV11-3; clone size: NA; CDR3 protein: CASRGRGDTQYF; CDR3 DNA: TGTGCCAGCAGGGGAAGGGGAGATACGCAGTATTTT
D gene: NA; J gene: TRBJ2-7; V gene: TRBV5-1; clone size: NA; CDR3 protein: CASSLIGSINYEQYF; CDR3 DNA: TGCGCCAGCAGCTTGATCGGGTCCATTAACTACGAGCAGTACTTC
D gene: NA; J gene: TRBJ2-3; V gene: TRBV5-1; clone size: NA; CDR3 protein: CASSLQDSTDTQYF; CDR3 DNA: TGCGCCAGCAGCTTACAGGATAGCACAGATACGCAGTATTTT
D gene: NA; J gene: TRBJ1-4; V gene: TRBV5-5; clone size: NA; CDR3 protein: CASSLEQGFNEKLFF; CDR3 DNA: TGTGCCAGCAGCTTGGAACAGGGCTTTAATGAAAAACTGTTTTTT
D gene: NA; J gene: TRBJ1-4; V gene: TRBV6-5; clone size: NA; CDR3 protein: CASSSLDGATNEKLFF; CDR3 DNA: TGTGCCAGCAGTTCATTAGACGGGGCAACTAATGAAAAACTGTTTTTT
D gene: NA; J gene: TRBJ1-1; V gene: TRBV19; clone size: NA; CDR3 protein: CASSIQGRMNTEAFF; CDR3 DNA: TGTGCCAGTAGTATACAGGGCCGAATGAACACTGAAGCTTTCTTT
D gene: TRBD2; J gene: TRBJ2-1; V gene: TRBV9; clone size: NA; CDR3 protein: CASSVGGLAMGQFF; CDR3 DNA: TGTGCCAGCAGCGTGGGTGGACTAGCGATGGGGCAGTTCTTC
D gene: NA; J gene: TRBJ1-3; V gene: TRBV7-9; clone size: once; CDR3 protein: CCLRGDGNTIYF; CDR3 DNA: TGTTGCTTGCGGGGTGATGGAAACACCATATATTTT
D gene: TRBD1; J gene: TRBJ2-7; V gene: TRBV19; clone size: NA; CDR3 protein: CASSPAGTGSYEQYF; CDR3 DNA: TGTGCCAGTAGTCCCGCCGGGACAGGATCCTACGAGCAGTACTTC
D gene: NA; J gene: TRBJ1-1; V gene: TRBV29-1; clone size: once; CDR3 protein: CSVEGLTFFSMNTEAFF; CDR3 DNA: TGCAGCGTTGAAGGTTTGACATTTTTTTCTATGAACACTGAAGCTTTCTTT
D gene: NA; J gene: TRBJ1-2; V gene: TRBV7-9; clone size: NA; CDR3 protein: CASSPVEVVDGYTF; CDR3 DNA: TGTGCCAGCAGCCCGGTGGAGGTGGTAGATGGCTACACCTTC
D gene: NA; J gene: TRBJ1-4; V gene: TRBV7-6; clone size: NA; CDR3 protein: CASSLVFGATNEKLFF; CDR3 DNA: TGTGCCAGCAGCTTAGTGTTTGGAGCAACTAATGAAAAACTGTTTTTT
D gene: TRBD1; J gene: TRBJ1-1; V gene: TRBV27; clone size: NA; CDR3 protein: CASSLRTGRGGTEAFF; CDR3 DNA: TGTGCCAGCAGTTTAAGGACAGGGAGGGGGGGCACTGAAGCTTTCTTT
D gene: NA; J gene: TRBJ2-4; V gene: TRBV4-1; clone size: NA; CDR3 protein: CASSQGPTRDIQYF; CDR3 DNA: TGCGCCAGCAGCCAAGGTCCGACTAGGGACATTCAGTACTTC
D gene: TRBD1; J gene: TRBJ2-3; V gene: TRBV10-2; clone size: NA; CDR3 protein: CASSEGSGTAHTDTQYF; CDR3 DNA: TGCGCCAGCAGTGAGGGGTCCGGGACAGCCCACACAGATACGCAGTATTTT
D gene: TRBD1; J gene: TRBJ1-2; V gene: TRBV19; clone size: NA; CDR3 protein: CASLDPGQGLYGYTF; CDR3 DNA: TGTGCCAGCCTAGACCCTGGACAGGGACTCTATGGCTACACCTTC
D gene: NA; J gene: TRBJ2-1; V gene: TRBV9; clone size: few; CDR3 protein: CASSVPRSGRANEQFF; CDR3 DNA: TGTGCCAGCAGCGTCCCCCGGTCAGGCAGGGCCAATGAGCAGTTCTTC
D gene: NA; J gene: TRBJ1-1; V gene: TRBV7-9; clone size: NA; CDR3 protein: CSIHTGGTEAFF; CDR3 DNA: TGTTCCATCCACACCGGGGGTACTGAAGCTTTCTTT
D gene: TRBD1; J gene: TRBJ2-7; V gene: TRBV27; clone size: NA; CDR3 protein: CASTTRQGVGYEQYF; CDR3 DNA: TGTGCCAGCACCACTAGACAGGGAGTGGGCTACGAGCAGTACTTC
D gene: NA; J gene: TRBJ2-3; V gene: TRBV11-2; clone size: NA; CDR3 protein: CASSSTDTQYF; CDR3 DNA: TGTGCCAGCAGCTCTACAGATACGCAGTATTTT
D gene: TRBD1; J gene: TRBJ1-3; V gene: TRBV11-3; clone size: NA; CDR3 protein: CASSFTGVTGNTIYF; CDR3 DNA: TGTGCCAGCAGCTTCACAGGGGTTACGGGAAACACCATATATTTT
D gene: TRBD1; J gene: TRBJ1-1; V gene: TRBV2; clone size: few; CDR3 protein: CASRVDRGSEAFF; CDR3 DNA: TGTGCCAGCAGGGTGGACAGGGGGTCTGAAGCTTTCTTT
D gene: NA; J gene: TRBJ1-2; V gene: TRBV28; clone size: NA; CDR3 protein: CASSLGGTYGYTF; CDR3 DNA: TGTGCCAGCAGTTTGGGGGGGACCTATGGCTACACCTTC
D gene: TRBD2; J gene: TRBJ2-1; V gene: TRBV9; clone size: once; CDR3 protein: CASSPRGAGAFYNEQFF; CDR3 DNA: TGTGCCAGCAGCCCACGGGGAGCGGGGGCTTTCTACAATGAGCAGTTCTTC